The rows below give T cell receptor beta chains drawn from one sample of a study of blood T cell repertoires in COVID-19. Data came from immunoSEQ multiplex PCR; TCRdb stores just in-frame clones and leaves some out. Among 70,000 or so clones, around 87% were seen once, and the ten largest hold approximately 11%. The specimen was peripheral blood. The origin of the receptors is a woman between 18 and 30 years old with acute or convalescent COVID-19. Each CDR3 is given with its conserved first and last residue. The order of the fields is D gene, V gene, CDR3 length, clone size, J gene, CDR3 protein, CDR3 DNA. D genes are given only for firm matches. A row's size may be missing; if present it is once, few, many or a size class.

.	TRBV29-1	14	.	TRBJ1-2	CSVEGRGIRDGYTF	TGCAGCGTTGAAGGACGGGGAATAAGGGATGGCTACACCTTC
TRBD1	TRBV12-5	15	.	TRBJ2-1	CASGRITGDYNEQFF	TGTGCTAGTGGTCGGATTACAGGGGACTACAATGAGCAGTTCTTC
.	TRBV13	13	once	TRBJ2-7	CASSIGVAYEQYF	TGTGCCAGCAGCATCGGGGTTGCCTACGAGCAGTACTTC
.	TRBV9	15	.	TRBJ2-6	CASSPQVFGANVLTF	TGTGCCAGTAGCCCCCAGGTCTTTGGGGCCAACGTCCTGACTTTC
TRBD2	TRBV19	20	once	TRBJ2-1	CASSIEGGLAGQGWYNEQFF	TGTGCCAGTAGTATAGAGGGGGGACTAGCGGGGCAGGGTTGGTACAATGAGCAGTTCTTC
TRBD1	TRBV5-6	15	.	TRBJ2-2	CASSFGTGYTGELFF	TGTGCCAGCAGCTTCGGGACAGGGTACACCGGGGAGCTGTTTTTT
TRBD1	TRBV19	19	once	TRBJ1-5	CASSTPPQGVVGLNQPQHF	TGTGCCAGTAGCACCCCACCGCAGGGGGTGGTGGGCCTCAATCAGCCCCAGCATTTT
.	TRBV27	15	.	TRBJ2-7	CASSLFGTQGGEQYF	TGTGCCAGCAGTTTGTTCGGGACCCAAGGGGGTGAGCAGTACTTC
.	TRBV2	12	once	TRBJ1-2	CASSEEGVGYTF	TGTGCCAGCAGTGAAGAAGGGGTCGGCTACACCTTC
.	TRBV5-1	12	.	TRBJ2-1	CASSSEGNEQFF	TGCGCCAGCAGCTCGGAGGGGAATGAGCAGTTCTTC
.	TRBV14	11	.	TRBJ1-2	CASSQGRGYTF	TGTGCCAGCAGCCAGGGCCGCGGCTACACCTTC
.	TRBV4-3	14	.	TRBJ2-1	CASSPRAGSNEQFF	TGCGCCAGCAGCCCTCGGGCGGGGTCAAATGAGCAGTTCTTC
.	TRBV5-4	14	.	TRBJ2-1	CASSSQGGYNEQFF	TGTGCCAGCAGCTCACAGGGAGGGTACAATGAGCAGTTCTTC
TRBD1	TRBV7-9	18	.	TRBJ2-3	CASSLRQGVQTTSDTQYF	TGTGCCAGCAGCTTACGACAGGGGGTCCAGACCACCTCAGATACGCAGTATTTT
.	TRBV2	16	.	TRBJ1-3	CASSEVTGLSGNTIYF	TGTGCCAGCAGTGAAGTCACAGGGCTCTCTGGAAACACCATATATTTT
.	TRBV6-5	13	.	TRBJ2-3	CASSRRGSDTQYF	TGTGCCAGCAGCCGCAGGGGCTCAGATACGCAGTATTTT
.	TRBV6-4	15	.	TRBJ1-5	CASSPPSENHCPQHF	TGTGCCAGCAGTCCCCCATCCGAGAATCATTGTCCCCAGCATTTT
.	TRBV25-1	14	.	TRBJ2-5	CASSEYYSKETQYF	TGTGCCAGCAGTGAATATTACAGTAAAGAGACCCAGTACTTC
.	TRBV18	13	once	TRBJ1-4	CASSPGVYEKLFF	TGTGCCAGCTCACCCGGGGTTTATGAAAAACTGTTTTTT
.	TRBV2	12	few	TRBJ1-2	CASSEQGRGYTF	TGTGCCAGCAGTGAACAGGGTCGAGGCTACACCTTC
TRBD1	TRBV15	15	.	TRBJ1-2	CATSRDKSGGYSYTF	TGTGCCACCAGCAGAGATAAGTCAGGGGGTTATAGCTACACCTTC
TRBD1	TRBV2	15	.	TRBJ1-4	CASRQTGGANEKLFF	TGTGCCAGCAGGCAAACAGGGGGAGCTAATGAAAAACTGTTTTTT
TRBD2	TRBV6-5	16	.	TRBJ2-5	CASSSHNGGRPETQYF	TGTGCCAGCAGTTCCCATAACGGCGGGAGGCCGGAGACCCAGTACTTC
.	TRBV6-5	12	.	TRBJ2-7	CATMEGRQEQYF	TGTGCCACGATGGAGGGCCGGCAGGAGCAGTACTTC
.	TRBV5-6	15	once	TRBJ1-2	CASSFGVGGNYGYTF	TGTGCCAGCAGCTTTGGGGTCGGGGGGAACTATGGCTACACCTTC
.	TRBV30	14	.	TRBJ2-1	CAWNRGTDYNEQFF	TGTGCCTGGAACCGGGGGACCGACTACAATGAGCAGTTCTTC
.	TRBV4-3	15	few	TRBJ2-1	CASSQDWASSAEQFF	TGCGCCAGCAGCCAAGATTGGGCTAGTAGCGCTGAGCAGTTCTTC
TRBD1	TRBV5-5	19	.	TRBJ2-3	CASSLFPGGSSSSTDTQYF	TGTGCCAGCAGCTTGTTTCCAGGGGGCAGTTCTTCATCCACAGATACGCAGTATTTT
TRBD2	TRBV10-3	14	.	TRBJ2-7	CAISWGTSGYEQYF	TGTGCCATCAGTTGGGGGACTAGTGGGTACGAGCAGTACTTC
.	TRBV2	15	.	TRBJ1-1	CASSEDGSKGTEAFF	TGTGCCAGCAGTGAAGATGGGAGTAAGGGCACTGAAGCTTTCTTT
TRBD2	TRBV3-1/TRBV3-2	16	medium-sized	TRBJ2-1	CASSQVFGGRGDEQFF	TGTGCCAGCAGCCAAGTGTTTGGCGGGAGGGGGGATGAGCAGTTCTTC
.	TRBV30	16	once	TRBJ2-1	CAWSSPGLPSYNEQFF	TGTGCCTGGAGTTCTCCGGGACTCCCCTCCTACAATGAGCAGTTCTTC
.	TRBV28	16	.	TRBJ1-1	CASSSGTKGLNTEAFF	TGTGCCAGCAGTTCCGGGACTAAGGGGCTGAACACTGAAGCTTTCTTT
TRBD1	TRBV29-1	15	.	TRBJ2-1	CSVDPSGQGANEQFF	TGCAGCGTTGACCCGTCGGGACAGGGGGCGAATGAGCAGTTCTTC
.	TRBV6-2/TRBV6-3	12	.	TRBJ2-7	CASSYARDEQYF	TGTGCCAGCAGTTATGCCAGGGACGAGCAGTACTTC
TRBD2	TRBV7-9	17	few	TRBJ2-3	CASSLGASGDRTDTQYF	TGTGCCAGCAGCTTAGGAGCCAGCGGGGATCGCACAGATACGCAGTATTTT
.	TRBV4-1	14	.	TRBJ2-1	CASRRQTTYNEQFF	TGCGCCAGCAGAAGACAGACGACCTACAATGAGCAGTTCTTC
.	TRBV10-3	13	.	TRBJ1-6	CAIRDRGNSPLHF	TGTGCCATCAGGGACAGAGGGAATTCACCCCTCCACTTT
.	TRBV18	19	.	TRBJ2-1	CASSPSVLSPTGSYNEQFF	TGTGCCAGCTCACCCTCGGTATTATCGCCCACCGGCTCCTACAATGAGCAGTTCTTC
.	TRBV7-6	16	.	TRBJ2-3	CASSLGGSGPTDTQYF	TGTGCCAGCAGCTTAGGAGGGAGCGGGCCCACAGATACGCAGTATTTT
.	TRBV11-2	13	.	TRBJ1-2	CASSLGGNYGYTF	TGTGCCAGCAGCTTAGGAGGGAACTATGGCTACACCTTC
TRBD2	TRBV4-1	16	.	TRBJ2-5	CASSQGGGANQETQYF	TGCGCCAGCAGCCAAGGCGGGGGGGCGAACCAAGAGACCCAGTACTTC
TRBD1	TRBV10-2	14	.	TRBJ1-1	CASRDTGGFGEAFF	TGCGCCAGCCGGGATACAGGGGGATTTGGGGAAGCTTTCTTT
.	TRBV12-3/TRBV12-4	13	.	TRBJ1-2	CASSLIADYGYTF	TGTGCCAGCAGTTTAATAGCCGACTATGGCTACACCTTC
TRBD1	TRBV6-1	16	.	TRBJ2-1	CASSEPDRVVDNEQFF	TGTGCCAGCAGTGAACCCGACAGGGTAGTGGACAATGAGCAGTTCTTC
.	TRBV12-2	16	.	TRBJ2-3	CASRLPTAPRNDTQYF	TGTGCAAGTCGCTTACCTACAGCCCCCAGGAACGATACGCAGTATTTT
TRBD2	TRBV4-2	16	.	TRBJ2-3	CASSRRLAGEVDTQYF	TGTGCCAGCAGCCGGCGACTAGCGGGGGAGGTAGATACGCAGTATTTT
.	TRBV30	13	.	TRBJ1-1	CAWNSRRDTEAFF	TGTGCCTGGAACTCCCGACGGGACACTGAAGCTTTCTTT
TRBD1	TRBV7-9	19	once	TRBJ2-1	CASSLWGQGLPRIYNEQFF	TGTGCCAGCAGCTTATGGGGACAGGGTCTCCCTCGGATATACAATGAGCAGTTCTTC
.	TRBV21-1	19	.	TRBJ2-1	CASSNLAAGVGPSYNEQFF	TGTGCCAGCAGCAACTTGGCAGCGGGAGTAGGGCCCAGCTACAATGAGCAGTTCTTC
.	TRBV20-1	14	.	TRBJ2-1	CSASSQGPGDEQFF	TGCAGTGCTAGTTCACAGGGACCTGGGGATGAGCAGTTCTTC
.	TRBV10-2	15	once	TRBJ2-1	CASSETGTSYNEQFF	TGCGCCAGCAGTGAGACCGGGACTTCTTACAATGAGCAGTTCTTC
.	TRBV28	15	.	TRBJ1-5	CASSPTGDINQPQHF	TGTGCCAGCAGTCCCACAGGAGATATCAATCAGCCCCAGCATTTT
.	TRBV7-9	14	once	TRBJ1-1	CASSFQGLITEAFF	TGTGCCAGCAGCTTTCAGGGACTAATTACTGAAGCTTTCTTT
TRBD1	TRBV2	15	.	TRBJ1-5	CASKDRAFSNQPQHF	TGTGCCAGCAAGGACAGGGCCTTCAGCAATCAGCCCCAGCATTTT
TRBD2	TRBV7-2	17	.	TRBJ2-5	CASSLGGLAVMGETQYF	TGTGCCAGCAGTCTGGGTGGGCTAGCGGTCATGGGGGAGACCCAGTACTTC
TRBD1	TRBV6-2/TRBV6-3	15	few	TRBJ1-6	CASSYSQGAGSPLHF	TGTGCCAGCAGTTACTCGCAGGGGGCAGGTTCACCCCTCCACTTT
.	TRBV11-1	15	.	TRBJ2-7	CASSLVFSGDYEQYF	TGTGCCAGCAGCTTAGTGTTCTCAGGGGACTACGAGCAGTACTTC
.	TRBV5-5	12	.	TRBJ2-2	CASSQYAGELFF	TGTGCCAGCAGCCAGTACGCCGGGGAGCTGTTTTTT
.	TRBV5-1	15	.	TRBJ2-1	CASSFFSGSGNEQFF	TGCGCCAGCAGCTTCTTTTCGGGGTCCGGCAATGAGCAGTTCTTC